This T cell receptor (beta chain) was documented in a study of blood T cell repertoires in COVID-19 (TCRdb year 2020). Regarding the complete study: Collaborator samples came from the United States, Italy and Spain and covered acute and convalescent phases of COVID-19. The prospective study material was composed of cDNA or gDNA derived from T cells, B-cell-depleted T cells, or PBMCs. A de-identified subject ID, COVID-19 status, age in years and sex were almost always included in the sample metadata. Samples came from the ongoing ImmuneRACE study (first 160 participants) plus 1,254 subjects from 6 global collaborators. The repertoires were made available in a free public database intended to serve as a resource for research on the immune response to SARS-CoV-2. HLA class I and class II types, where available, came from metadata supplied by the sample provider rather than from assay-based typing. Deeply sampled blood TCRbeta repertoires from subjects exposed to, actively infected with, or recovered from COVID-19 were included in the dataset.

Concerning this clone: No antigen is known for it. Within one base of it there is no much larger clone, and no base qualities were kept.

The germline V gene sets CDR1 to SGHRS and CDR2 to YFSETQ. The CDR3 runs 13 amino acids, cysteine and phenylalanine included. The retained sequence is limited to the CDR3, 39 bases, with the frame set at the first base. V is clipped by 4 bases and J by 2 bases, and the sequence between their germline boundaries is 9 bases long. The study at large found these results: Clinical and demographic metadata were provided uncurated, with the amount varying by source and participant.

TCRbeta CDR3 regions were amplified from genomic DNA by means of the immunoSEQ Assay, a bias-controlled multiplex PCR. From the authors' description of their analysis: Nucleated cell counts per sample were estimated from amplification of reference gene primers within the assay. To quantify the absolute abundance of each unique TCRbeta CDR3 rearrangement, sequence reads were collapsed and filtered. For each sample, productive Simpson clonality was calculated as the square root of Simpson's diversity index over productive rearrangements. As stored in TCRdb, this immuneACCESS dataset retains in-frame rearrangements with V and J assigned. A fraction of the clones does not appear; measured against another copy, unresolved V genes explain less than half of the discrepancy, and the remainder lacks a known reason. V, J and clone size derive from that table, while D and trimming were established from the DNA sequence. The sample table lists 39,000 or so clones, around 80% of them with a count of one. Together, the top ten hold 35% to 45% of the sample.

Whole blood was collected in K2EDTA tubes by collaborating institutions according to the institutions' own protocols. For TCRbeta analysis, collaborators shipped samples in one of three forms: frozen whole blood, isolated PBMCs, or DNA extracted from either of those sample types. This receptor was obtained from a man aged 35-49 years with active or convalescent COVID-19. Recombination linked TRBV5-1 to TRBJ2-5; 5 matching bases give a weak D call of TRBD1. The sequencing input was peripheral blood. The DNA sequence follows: TGCGCCAGCAGCCCACAGGTTCAAGAGACCCAGTACTTC. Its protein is CASSPQVQETQYF.